The 11 T cell receptor beta chains listed next were all sequenced from one sample in a study of beta chain features in type 1 diabetes. Study findings and constraints: Shortening that was moderate but significant affected the TCRB CDR3s of Type 1 diabetes patients in all four CD4+ subsets.

The authors reverse transcribed all of the isolated RNA, so sequencing captured expressed TCRB transcripts. The repertoire was sequenced with immunoSEQ multiplex PCR; TCRdb's copy has only in-frame clones and lacks some. The sample includes some 190,000 clones, approximately 8% seen only once; the top ten take 0.5% to 0.55%. Their specific antigens are unknown. Sample: central memory CD4+ T cells from blood. The receptors originated from a man in his late teens or twenties with type 1 diabetes.

The rearrangement links TRBV7-2 to TRBJ2-3; TRBD2 might be the D (5 bases). This CDR3 is 14 amino acids long. V was pared by 5 bases and J by 0 bases, with 9 bases between. Germline V gene data show CDR1 as SGHTA and CDR2 as FQGNSA. The DNA of the CDR3 is TGTGCCAGCAGCCTTACTAGTAGCACAGATACGCAGTATTTT. Encoded protein: CASSLTSSTDTQYF.

A few counts support this clone. The chain is built from TRBV6-6 and TRBJ2-7; D is perhaps TRBD2 (5 bases). This CDR3 is 13 amino acids long. Trimming took 2 bases from V and 6 from J, leaving 11 bases between them. The germline V gene has CDR1 MNHNY and CDR2 SVGAGI (reference sequence). In nucleotides, the CDR3 is TGTGCCAGCAGTTACATGGAGGATGGCGAGCAGTACTTC. Its protein is CASSYMEDGEQYF.

The rearrangement joins TRBV28 to TRBJ1-5; no firm D call. Trimming took off 10 bases at V and 1 base at J, with 11 bases between the two ends. Germline CDR1 MDHEN, CDR2 SYDVKM. The CDR3 is made up of 13 amino acids. The CDR3 is CATEDDSNQPQHF. CDR3 bases: TGTGCCACAGAGGATGACAGCAATCAGCCCCAGCATTTT.

The chain is built from TRBV19 and TRBJ2-3; 7 bases line up with TRBD2. The CDR3 totals 16 residues. CDR1 LNHDA and CDR2 SQIVND come from the germline V gene (reference sequence). Trimming at V came to 3 bases and at J to 1 base, leaving 7 bases not matched to a gene. In DNA form, the CDR3 reads TGTGCCAGTAGTATGTCTAGCGGAACCCGCACAGATACGCAGTATTTT. Residues: CASSMSSGTRTDTQYF.

This clone was seen only a few times. No DNA is shown, since the ends of the CDR3 on it are uncertain; the CDR3 is the one TCRdb lists. The V and J genes are TRBV28 and TRBJ1-1; the table's D call, TRBD1, was not checked against the DNA. Germline V gene sequence: CDR1 MDHEN, CDR2 SYDVKM. The CDR3 is 15 residues long, counting both termini. The CDR3 loop reads CASSFPFGFGQGAFF.

The rearrangement uses TRBV10-3 and TRBJ1-1; D perhaps matches TRBD1 (6 bases). The CDR3 loop spans 16 amino acids. CDR1 is ENHRY and CDR2 is SYGVKD in the germline V gene. Trimming cost V 6 bases and J 11 bases, with 28 bases left between them. The CDR3 DNA reads as TGTGCCATCAGGGAGCCGGTGGGCAGGGGAGAGATAAATGCTTTCTTT. This gives the protein CAIREPVGRGEINAFF.

In nucleotides, the CDR3 is TGCAGCGCCCTGACTAGCGGGAGAACAGATACGCAGTATTTT. It encodes CSALTSGRTDTQYF. The V and J genes are TRBV29-1 and TRBJ2-3; 12 bases agree with TRBD2. Germline values: CDR1 SQVTM, CDR2 ANQGSEA. J lost 3 bases, V lost 7 bases, and 5 bases had no gene match. The CDR3 totals 14 residues.

This clone has more than one count but fewer than ten. The chain carries TRBV25-1 and TRBJ1-1; D call uncertain. Deletions cut 5 bases from V and 1 base from J, with 11 bases between. This CDR3 spans 14 amino acids. Germline V lookup: CDR1 MGHDK, CDR2 SYGVNS. The CDR3 loop reads CASSQDGKNTEAFF. CDR3 nucleotides: TGTGCCAGCAGTCAGGACGGGAAGAACACTGAAGCTTTCTTT.

This clone was observed a few times. The CDR3 DNA sequence: TGCAGTGCTAGATACAGCTACGAGCAGTACTTC. Its protein product is CSARYSYEQYF. The V call is TRBV20-1, the J call TRBJ2-7; the D is unclear. Between the trimmed V and J ends, which lost 2 bases and 3 bases, there was a span of 5 bases. Germline values: CDR1 DFQATT, CDR2 SNEGSKA (reference sequence). There are 11 residues in the CDR3.

The chain joins TRBV30 to TRBJ2-4; D gene uncertain. The CDR3 is 14 residues long. Germline values: CDR1 GTSNPN, CDR2 SVGIG (reference sequence). With 2 bases removed from V and 9 bases from J, the gap between germline ends came to 17 bases. CDR3 amino acids: CAWSPISPRGIQYF. The CDR3 DNA is TGTGCCTGGAGTCCCATTTCCCCTCGCGGCATTCAGTACTTC. Together with reference TRBV30 and TRBJ2-4, the CDR3 gives the full variable domain: SQTIHQWPATLVQPVGSPLSLECTVEGTSNPNLYWYRQAAGRGLQLLFYSVGIGQISSEVPQNLSASRPQDRQFILSSKKLLLSDSGFYLCAWSPISPRGIQYFGAGTRLSVL.

The V and J genes are TRBV5-1 and TRBJ1-1; no clear D gene. The V end lost 7 bases, the J end lost 7 bases, and 11 bases lay between the germline ends. The germline CDR1 and CDR2 sequences are SGHRS and YFSETQ. The CDR3 runs to 11 residues. CDR3 residues: CASGETDEAFF. DNA of the CDR3: TGCGCCAGCGGCGAAACAGATGAAGCTTTCTTT.